This entry lists 20 T cell receptor beta chains sequenced from one sample in a study of T cells after posttransplantation cyclophosphamide. Libraries were prepared by immunoSEQ multiplex PCR; TCRdb keeps only in-frame clonotypes and omits some of them. The sample carries about 52,000 clones, 94% recorded once. What was sequenced was PBMCs. Receptors were obtained from a woman aged 25 to 39 in good health and a related stem cell transplant donor.

J is TRBJ1-4 and V is TRBV6-5; D gene unclear. This CDR3 comprises 12 residues. V lost 2 bases and J lost 7, with 5 bases in between. Germline CDR1 is MNHEY and CDR2 is SVGAGI. DNA of the CDR3: TGTGCCAGCAGTTACGCGGGTGAAAAACTGTTTTTT. It translates to CASSYAGEKLFF.

Only one count was recorded for this clone. The V gene is TRBV5-4, the J gene TRBJ1-2; TRBD1 aligns across 12 bases. There are 15 residues in the CDR3. V lost 2 bases and J lost 7; bases outside the gene matches: 6. Germline-derived CDR1 and CDR2 are SGHNT and YYREEE (reference sequence). The CDR3 DNA sequence: TGTGCCAGCAGCTTCCGGGACAGGGGGCGCGGTGGCTACACCTTC. It is translated as CASSFRDRGRGGYTF.

The V gene is TRBV7-9, the J gene TRBJ2-2, with 9 bases fitting TRBD2. CDR1 is SEHNR, CDR2 FQNEAQ, per germline (reference sequence). CDR3 size: 16 residues. Trimming removed 11 bases from V and 3 bases from J; junction bases left unmatched: 13. Written as DNA, the CDR3 is TGTGCCCTCACAATCTCTAGCGGGGAATACACCGGGGAGCTGTTTTTT. Residues: CALTISSGEYTGELFF. The full variable domain, its missing parts supplied by reference TRBV7-9 and TRBJ2-2, is DTGVSQNPRHKITKRGQNVTFRCDPISEHNRLYWYRQTLGQGPEFLTYFQNEAQLEKSRLLSDRFSAERPKGSFSTLEIQRTEQGDSAMYLCALTISSGEYTGELFFGEGSRLTVL.

The J gene is TRBJ1-2, the V gene TRBV28, with TRBD1 matching 9 bases. CDR1 is MDHEN and CDR2 is SYDVKM in the germline V gene. The CDR3 runs 13 residues. The ends lost 2 bases at V and 8 bases at J; junction bases unmatched: 3. CDR3 nucleotides: TGTGCCAGCAGTTTAGGACAGGGGTGGGGCTACACCTTC. It translates to CASSLGQGWGYTF.

The V and J genes are TRBV4-3 and TRBJ1-4; D call uncertain. This CDR3 has 15 residues. The germline gives CDR1 LGHNA, CDR2 YSLEER. V shed 0 bases and J shed 8 bases, with 13 bases lying between them. This chain's CDR3 is CASSQDGSPREKLFF. CDR3 nucleotides: TGCGCCAGCAGCCAAGACGGCAGTCCGAGGGAAAAACTGTTTTTT.

The table lists this clone with a count of one. The genes are TRBV11-2 and TRBJ2-1; 8 bases map to TRBD2. The germline CDR1 and CDR2 sequences are SGHAT and FQNNGV. The CDR3 totals 13 residues. V lost 3 bases, J lost 14 bases, and 9 bases stayed unmatched. The CDR3 here is CASSFGFAGGEFF. CDR3 nucleotides: TGTGCCAGCAGCTTCGGGTTCGCCGGGGGGGAGTTCTTC. Based on the CDR3 plus reference TRBV11-2 and TRBJ2-1, the full variable domain is EAGVAQSPRYKIIEKRQSVAFWCNPISGHATLYWYQQILGQGPKLLIQFQNNGVVDDSQLPKDRFSAERLKGVDSTLKIQPAKLEDSAVYLCASSFGFAGGEFFGPGTRLTVL.

This clone was detected once. The V and J genes are TRBV13 and TRBJ1-2, with a possible D match to TRBD1 (5 bases). The germline V gene has CDR1 PRHDT and CDR2 FYEKMQ (reference sequence). Trimming cost V 5 bases and J 2 bases, with 15 bases left between them. There are 15 residues in the CDR3. CDR3 residues: CASSPPTAANYGYTF. CDR3 DNA: TGTGCCAGCAGCCCACCGACAGCCGCAAACTATGGCTACACCTTC.

The V call is TRBV7-2, the J call TRBJ2-7, with TRBD1 matching 7 bases. This CDR3 is 15 amino acids long. The germline gives CDR1 SGHTA, CDR2 FQGNSA. Unmatched junction bases numbered 14, after V lost 5 bases and J lost 7 bases. The CDR3 spells CASSARQGGRREQYF. CDR3 sequence (DNA): TGTGCCAGCAGCGCGAGACAGGGTGGCCGACGGGAGCAGTACTTC.

This chain uses TRBV6-5 with TRBJ1-1; D remains ambiguous. V was pared by 6 bases and J by 7 bases, with 21 bases between. The CDR3 is made up of 15 amino acids. CDR1 is MNHEY and CDR2 is SVGAGI in the germline V gene. The CDR3 DNA follows: TGTGCCAGCAGCCTGACGCTGGAAGCTTGGAGTGAAGCTTTCTTT. This codes for CASSLTLEAWSEAFF.

This chain uses TRBV7-2 with TRBJ2-7; 11 bases line up with TRBD1. V shed 4 bases, J shed 2 bases, and the junction held 1 base outside the gene matches. The CDR3 has 14 amino acids. Germline-derived CDR1 and CDR2 are SGHTA and FQGNSA. CDR3 in DNA: TGTGCCAGCAGCTCGGACAGGGGGCCCTACGAGCAGTACTTC. It translates to CASSSDRGPYEQYF. The full variable domain, rest sourced from reference TRBV7-2 and TRBJ2-7, is GAGVSQSPSNKVTEKGKDVELRCDPISGHTALYWYRQSLGQGLEFLIYFQGNSAPDKSGLPSDRFSAERTGGSVSTLTIQRTQQEDSAVYLCASSSDRGPYEQYFGPGTRLTVT.

The chain joins TRBV5-1 to TRBJ2-5, with TRBD2 identical over 15 bases. Germline V gene lookup returns CDR1 SGHRS and CDR2 YFSETQ. Trimming at V came to 1 base and at J to 4 bases, leaving 2 bases not matched to a gene. There are 16 residues in the CDR3. The CDR3 is CASSLRTSGGVETQYF. CDR3 sequence (DNA): TGCGCCAGCAGCTTGAGGACTAGCGGGGGGGTAGAGACCCAGTACTTC. The full variable domain, rest sourced from reference TRBV5-1 and TRBJ2-5, is KAGVTQTPRYLIKTRGQQVTLSCSPISGHRSVSWYQQTPGQGLQFLFEYFSETQRNKGNFPGRFSGRQFSNSRSEMNVSTLELGDSALYLCASSLRTSGGVETQYFGPGTRLLVL.

This clone was counted a single time. V usage is TRBV19 and J usage is TRBJ1-3; D unclear. The CDR3 runs 12 residues. CDR1 is LNHDA, CDR2 SQIVND, per germline (reference sequence). V was trimmed by 6 bases and J by 6 bases, leaving 9 bases between them. The CDR3 nucleotides are TGTGCCAGTAGGAACAGCCTAAACACCATATATTTT. Translation gives CASRNSLNTIYF.

This clone was found once. The chain carries TRBV5-4 and TRBJ1-2; 8 bases are shared with TRBD1. V lost 1 base to trimming and J lost 6 bases; unmatched junction nucleotides: 2. The CDR3 has 13 residues. CDR1 is SGHNT, CDR2 YYREEE, per germline (reference sequence). The CDR3 protein is CASSLQGADGYTF. In DNA form, the CDR3 reads TGTGCCAGCAGCTTGCAGGGGGCAGATGGCTACACCTTC.

The chain joins TRBV7-2 to TRBJ2-1; D gene unclear. The V end was cut by 5 bases, the J end by 7 bases, with 21 bases between. Germline V CDR1 and CDR2: SGHTA, FQGNSA. The CDR3 is 16 amino acids. The CDR3 sequence: CASSRDRVPLGNEQFF. The CDR3 DNA reads TGTGCCAGCAGCCGTGACCGGGTCCCCCTCGGGAATGAGCAGTTCTTC.

The V and J genes are TRBV7-2 and TRBJ2-5; 9 bases align to TRBD2. The V and J ends lost 3 bases and 4 bases, in that order; junction bases with no gene match: 12. This CDR3 spans 17 amino acids. Germline V gene lookup returns CDR1 SGHTA and CDR2 FQGNSA. Here the CDR3 DNA reads TGTGCCAGCAGCTTCGCCTTTAGCGGGGGTGTGGTAGAGACCCAGTACTTC. It translates to CASSFAFSGGVVETQYF.

This chain connects TRBV7-2 to TRBJ1-1; 8 bases are a match to TRBD1. V was clipped by 3 bases and J by 0 bases; unmatched bases: 3. This CDR3 is built from 15 residues. Germline values: CDR1 SGHTA, CDR2 FQGNSA. CDR3 loop: CASSLWTGMNTEAFF. CDR3 nucleotides: TGTGCCAGCAGCTTGTGGACAGGGATGAACACTGAAGCTTTCTTT.

The V call is TRBV2, the J call TRBJ1-1, with a tentative D call TRBD1 (5 bases). Germline loops: CDR1 SNHLY, CDR2 FYNNEI. This CDR3 comprises 14 residues. Trimming took off 6 bases at V and 3 bases at J, with 14 bases between the two ends. The CDR3 reads CASREGLGDTEAFF. The CDR3 nucleotides are TGTGCCAGCAGGGAGGGGTTGGGGGACACTGAAGCTTTCTTT.

V gene TRBV30 combines with J gene TRBJ1-3; D uncertain. Per the germline V gene, CDR1 is GTSNPN and CDR2 is SVGIG (reference sequence). CDR3 size: 15 residues. Trimming took 5 bases from V and 4 from J, leaving 18 bases between them. In DNA form, the CDR3 reads TGTGCCTGGGTTCTTGGTCTACCTTGGGGAAACACCATATATTTT. It is translated as CAWVLGLPWGNTIYF.

The chain links TRBV2 to TRBJ2-3; 7 positions match TRBD2. J lost 0 bases, V lost 5 bases, and 5 bases had no gene match. Germline loops: CDR1 SNHLY, CDR2 FYNNEI. The CDR3 runs 15 residues. CDR3 in DNA: TGTGCCAGCAGTTCCACAGCGGGAAGCACAGATACGCAGTATTTT. This sequence encodes CASSSTAGSTDTQYF. The variable domain in full, with the rest retrieved from reference TRBV2 and TRBJ2-3, is EPEVTQTPSHQVTQMGQEVILRCVPISNHLYFYWYRQILGQKVEFLVSFYNNEISEKSEIFDDQFSVERPDGSNFTLKIRSTKLEDSAMYFCASSSTAGSTDTQYFGPGTRLTVL.

J is TRBJ1-1 and V is TRBV6-1; no clear D gene. Trimming left V 7 bases short and J 6 bases short, with 15 bases between. The CDR3 consists of 13 residues. Per germline, CDR1 MNHNS and CDR2 SASEGT. In DNA form, the CDR3 reads TGTGCCAGCACCTACCCACGGAGCGCTGAAGCTTTCTTT. Its protein is CASTYPRSAEAFF.